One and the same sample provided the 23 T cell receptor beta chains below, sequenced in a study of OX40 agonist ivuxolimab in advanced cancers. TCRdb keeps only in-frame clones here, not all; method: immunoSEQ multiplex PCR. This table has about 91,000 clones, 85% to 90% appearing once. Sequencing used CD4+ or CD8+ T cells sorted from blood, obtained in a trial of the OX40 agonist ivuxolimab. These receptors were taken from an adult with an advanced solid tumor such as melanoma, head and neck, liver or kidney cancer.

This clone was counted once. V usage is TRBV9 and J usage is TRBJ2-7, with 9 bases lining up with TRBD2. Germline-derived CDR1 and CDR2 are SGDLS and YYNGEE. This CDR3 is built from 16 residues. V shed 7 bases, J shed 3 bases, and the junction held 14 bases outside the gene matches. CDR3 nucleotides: TGTGCCAGCCCCAGTTTAGCGGGGGCTCCCAACTACGAGCAGTACTTC. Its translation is CASPSLAGAPNYEQYF.

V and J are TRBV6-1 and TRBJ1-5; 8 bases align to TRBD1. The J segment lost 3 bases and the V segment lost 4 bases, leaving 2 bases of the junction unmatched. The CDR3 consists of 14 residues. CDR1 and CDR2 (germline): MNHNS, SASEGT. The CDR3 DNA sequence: TGTGCCAGCAGTGCGACAGGGGTCAATCAGCCCCAGCATTTT. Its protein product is CASSATGVNQPQHF.

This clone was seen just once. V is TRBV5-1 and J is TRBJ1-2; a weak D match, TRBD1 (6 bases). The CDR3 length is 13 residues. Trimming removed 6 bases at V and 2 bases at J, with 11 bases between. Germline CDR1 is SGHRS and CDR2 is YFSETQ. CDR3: CASTAGENYGYTF. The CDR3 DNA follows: TGCGCCAGCACGGCAGGGGAAAACTATGGCTACACCTTC.

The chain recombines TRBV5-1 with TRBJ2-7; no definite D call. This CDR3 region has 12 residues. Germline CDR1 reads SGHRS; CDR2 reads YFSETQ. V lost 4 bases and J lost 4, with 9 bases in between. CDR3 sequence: CASSPDLYEQYF. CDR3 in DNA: TGCGCCAGCAGCCCGGATCTATACGAGCAGTACTTC. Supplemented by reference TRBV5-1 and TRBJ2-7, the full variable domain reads KAGVTQTPRYLIKTRGQQVTLSCSPISGHRSVSWYQQTPGQGLQFLFEYFSETQRNKGNFPGRFSGRQFSNSRSEMNVSTLELGDSALYLCASSPDLYEQYFGPGTRLTVT.

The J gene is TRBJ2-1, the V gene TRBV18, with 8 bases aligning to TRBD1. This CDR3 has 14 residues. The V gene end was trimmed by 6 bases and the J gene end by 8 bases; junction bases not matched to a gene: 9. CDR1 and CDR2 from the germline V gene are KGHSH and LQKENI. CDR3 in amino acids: CASSQSRGRDEQFF. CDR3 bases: TGTGCCAGCTCCCAAAGCAGGGGGCGGGATGAGCAGTTCTTC.

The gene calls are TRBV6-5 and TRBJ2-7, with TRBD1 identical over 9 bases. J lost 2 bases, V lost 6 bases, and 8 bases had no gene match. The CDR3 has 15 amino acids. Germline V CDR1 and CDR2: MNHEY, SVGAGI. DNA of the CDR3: TGTGCCAGCAGAAAAGGACAGGGGAACCCCTACGAGCAGTACTTC. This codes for CASRKGQGNPYEQYF.

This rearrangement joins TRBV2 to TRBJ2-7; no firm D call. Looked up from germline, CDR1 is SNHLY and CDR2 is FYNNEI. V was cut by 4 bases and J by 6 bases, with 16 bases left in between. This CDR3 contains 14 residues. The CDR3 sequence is CASSAMLVYSEQYF. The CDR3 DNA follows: TGTGCCAGCAGTGCAATGCTAGTCTACAGCGAGCAGTACTTC.

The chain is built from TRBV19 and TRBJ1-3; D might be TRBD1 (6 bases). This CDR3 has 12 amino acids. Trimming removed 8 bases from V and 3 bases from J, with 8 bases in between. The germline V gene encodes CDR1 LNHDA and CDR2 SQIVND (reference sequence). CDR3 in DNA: TGTGCCAGTCAGGGGTTTGGAAACACCATATATTTT. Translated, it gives CASQGFGNTIYF.

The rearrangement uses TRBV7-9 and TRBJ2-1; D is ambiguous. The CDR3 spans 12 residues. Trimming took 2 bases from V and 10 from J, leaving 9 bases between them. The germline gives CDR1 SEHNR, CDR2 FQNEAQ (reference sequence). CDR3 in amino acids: CASSLLFNEQFF. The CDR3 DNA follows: TGTGCCAGCAGCTTACTTTTCAACGAGCAGTTCTTC.

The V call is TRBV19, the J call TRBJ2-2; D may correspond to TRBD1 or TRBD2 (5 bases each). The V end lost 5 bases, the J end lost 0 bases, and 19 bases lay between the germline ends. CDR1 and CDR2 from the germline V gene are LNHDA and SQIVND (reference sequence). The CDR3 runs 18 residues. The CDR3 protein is CASSSPDWGRTNTGELFF. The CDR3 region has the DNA TGTGCCAGTAGTTCCCCGGATTGGGGGAGAACGAACACCGGGGAGCTGTTTTTT.

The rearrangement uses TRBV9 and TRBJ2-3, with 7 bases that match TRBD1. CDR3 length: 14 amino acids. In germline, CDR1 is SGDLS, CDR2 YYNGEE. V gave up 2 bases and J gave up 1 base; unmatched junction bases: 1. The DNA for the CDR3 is TGTGCCAGCAGCGTGGACAGGCGCACAGATACGCAGTATTTT. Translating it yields CASSVDRRTDTQYF.

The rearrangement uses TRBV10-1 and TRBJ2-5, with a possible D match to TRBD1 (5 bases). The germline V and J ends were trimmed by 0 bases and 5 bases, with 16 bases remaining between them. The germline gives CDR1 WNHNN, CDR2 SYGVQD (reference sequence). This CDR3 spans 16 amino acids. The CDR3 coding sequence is TGCGCCAGCAGTGAGTCGATCAAGGGGTATCTGGAGACCCAGTACTTC. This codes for CASSESIKGYLETQYF.

The CDR3, as DNA: TGTGCCAGCAGTCCCGGGACAGCTAACTATGGCTACACCTTC. Amino acid sequence: CASSPGTANYGYTF. The chain uses TRBV28 and TRBJ1-2, with 7 bases aligning to TRBD1. With 5 bases clipped from V and 0 bases from J, the junction kept 3 bases outside the gene matches. Germline lookup yields CDR1 MDHEN and CDR2 SYDVKM. There are 14 residues in the CDR3.

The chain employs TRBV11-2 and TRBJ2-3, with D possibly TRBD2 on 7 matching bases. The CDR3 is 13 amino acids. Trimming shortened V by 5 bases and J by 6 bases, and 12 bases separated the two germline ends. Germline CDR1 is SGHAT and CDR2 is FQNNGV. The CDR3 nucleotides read TGTGCCAGCAGCCCGTGGGGGGGCGATACGCAGTATTTT. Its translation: CASSPWGGDTQYF.

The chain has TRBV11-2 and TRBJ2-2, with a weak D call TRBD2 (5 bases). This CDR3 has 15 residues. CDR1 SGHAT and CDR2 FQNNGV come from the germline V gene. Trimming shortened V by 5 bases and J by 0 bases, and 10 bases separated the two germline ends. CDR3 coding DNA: TGTGCCAGCAGCACTAGGACGTCGAACACCGGGGAGCTGTTTTTT. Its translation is CASSTRTSNTGELFF.

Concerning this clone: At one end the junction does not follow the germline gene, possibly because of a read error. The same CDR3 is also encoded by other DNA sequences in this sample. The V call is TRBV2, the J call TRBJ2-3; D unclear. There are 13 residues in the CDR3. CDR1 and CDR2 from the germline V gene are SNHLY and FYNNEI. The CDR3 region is CARQPGSADTQYF. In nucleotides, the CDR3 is TGTGCCAGACAACCAGGAAGTGCAGATACACAGTATTTT.

CDR3 amino acids: CASSRTRDNEQFF. CDR3 DNA sequence: TGTGCCAGCAGCCGGACCCGGGACAATGAGCAGTTCTTC. The rearrangement links TRBV7-3 to TRBJ2-1; D not resolved. CDR3 length: 13 amino acids. With 5 bases removed from V and 5 bases from J, the gap between germline ends came to 10 bases. Looked up from germline, CDR1 is SGHTA and CDR2 is FQGTGA.

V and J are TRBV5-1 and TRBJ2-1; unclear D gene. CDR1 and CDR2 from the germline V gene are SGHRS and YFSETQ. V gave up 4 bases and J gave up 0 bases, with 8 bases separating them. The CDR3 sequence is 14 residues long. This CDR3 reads CASSGGSSYNEQFF. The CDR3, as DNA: TGCGCCAGCAGCGGCGGAAGCTCCTACAATGAGCAGTTCTTC.

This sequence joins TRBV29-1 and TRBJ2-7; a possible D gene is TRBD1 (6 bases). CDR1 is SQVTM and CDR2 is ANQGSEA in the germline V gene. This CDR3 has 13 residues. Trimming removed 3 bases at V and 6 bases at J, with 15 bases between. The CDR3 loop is CSVDQGWGSEQYF. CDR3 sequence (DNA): TGCAGCGTTGACCAGGGGTGGGGGAGCGAGCAGTACTTC.

The CDR3 sequence: CATSRGLGPYEQYF. Here the CDR3 DNA reads TGTGCCACCAGCAGGGGACTAGGCCCCTACGAGCAGTACTTC. The chain couples TRBV15 to TRBJ2-7; 8 nucleotides line up with TRBD2. Per the germline V gene, CDR1 is LNHNV and CDR2 is YYDKDF (reference sequence). CDR3 length equals 14 residues. J gave up 2 bases and V 3 bases, and 3 bases lay outside the gene matches.

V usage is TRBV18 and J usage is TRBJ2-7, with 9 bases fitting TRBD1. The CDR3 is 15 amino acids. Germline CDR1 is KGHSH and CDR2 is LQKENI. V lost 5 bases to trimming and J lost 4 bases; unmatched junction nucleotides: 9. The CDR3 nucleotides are TGTGCCAGCTCATTCCTCGCGACAGGGGGGTACGAGCAGTACTTC. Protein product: CASSFLATGGYEQYF.

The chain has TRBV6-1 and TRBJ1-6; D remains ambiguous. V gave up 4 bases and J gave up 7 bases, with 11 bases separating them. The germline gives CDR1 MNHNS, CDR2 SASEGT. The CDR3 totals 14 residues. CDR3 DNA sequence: TGTGCCAGCAGTGTTTTTTATGAGAATTCACCCCTCCACTTT. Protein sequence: CASSVFYENSPLHF.

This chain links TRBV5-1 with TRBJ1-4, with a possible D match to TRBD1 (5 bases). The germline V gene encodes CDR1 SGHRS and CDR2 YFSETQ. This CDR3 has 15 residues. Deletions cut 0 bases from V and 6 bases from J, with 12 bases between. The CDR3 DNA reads TGCGCCAGCAGCTTGGCATCCAGGGACTATGAAAAACTGTTTTTT. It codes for CASSLASRDYEKLFF.